Below, one T cell receptor (beta chain) is given with its context. These data belong to a study of blood T cell repertoires in COVID-19. Across the study: The analysed material was cDNA or gDNA that came from T cells, B-cell-depleted T cells, or PBMCs.

Germline CDR1 reads MNHEY; CDR2 reads SMNVEV (reference sequence). The germline V and J ends were trimmed by 2 bases and 3 bases, with 16 bases remaining between them. The CDR3 contains 17 residues. Measured with immunoSEQ multiplex PCR; TCRdb has only the in-frame clones, and not every one. The sample records more than 250,000 clones, around 88% being singletons. Individuals aged about 18 to 90 years were recruited from approximately 24 US areas. Material: PBMCs or T cells enriched from blood (not recorded which). This receptor was identified in a woman aged 40 to 50 who had recovered from COVID-19. This sequence joins TRBV27 and TRBJ1-4; perhaps TRBD1 as D (5 bases). CDR3 in amino acids: CASSLSGLGVSNEKLFF. In DNA, the CDR3 is TGTGCCAGCAGTTTAAGTGGGTTAGGGGTCTCTAATGAAAAACTGTTTTTT.